This TCR beta chain is drawn from a study of technical replicates of blood from a handful of donors. Sequencing used immunoSEQ multiplex PCR; TCRdb keeps in-frame clones, though not all of them. The data contain under 90,000 clones, just under 95% of them singletons. Per the germline V gene, CDR1 is MDHEN and CDR2 is SYDVKM. The CDR3 is 14 residues long. V was shortened by 8 bases and J by 2 bases, with 15 bases between the two germline ends. This clonotype was obtained from a human donor in good health. The chain recombines TRBV28 with TRBJ1-1; D is unclear. Sequencing used T cells isolated from PBMCs. CDR3 protein: CASGMESRNTEAFF. The CDR3 DNA sequence: TGTGCCAGCGGCATGGAGAGCCGAAACACTGAAGCTTTCTTT.